This T cell receptor beta chain appears in the sequencing data of a study of OX40 agonist ivuxolimab in advanced cancers. Background for the entire study: Ivuxolimab, which targeted the costimulatory receptor OX40 (CD134), was an agonistic, fully human IgG2 monoclonal antibody. Intravenous ivuxolimab was administered to patients every 2 weeks at six dose levels: 0.01, 0.1, 0.3, 1.5, 3 and 10 mg/kg. Among the approximately 54 dose-escalation patients, 19 had hepatocellular carcinoma, approximately 15 melanoma, 9 renal cell carcinoma and 9 head and neck cancer. The dose-escalation cohort was roughly 87% male with a mean age of approximately 60 years, ranging from roughly 23 to 79. Prior anti-PD-1, anti-PD-L1 or anti-CTLA-4 therapy was permitted, and checkpoint inhibitors had been received by roughly 42% of dose-escalation patients. Partial responses occurred in three dose-escalation patients, of whom one had hepatocellular carcinoma and two had cutaneous melanoma. Peripheral TCRbeta sequencing aimed to test whether ivuxolimab altered TCR sequence diversity and caused clonal T-cell expansion. The paper describes the monotherapy dose-escalation part (N ≈ 50 patients) of the phase I trial of ivuxolimab. The research as a whole found: On average, CD8+ T cells showed more expanded clones than CD4+ T cells after ivuxolimab. In partial responders in the 0.1-3.0 mg/kg groups, normalized peripheral clonal expansion was found to be among the lowest, especially among CD8+ T cells. At doses from 0.1 to 3.0 mg/kg, clonal expansion was seen in both CD4+ and CD8+ blood T cells between baseline and week 6. The antigen specificity of the clonally expanded peripheral T cells was not determined. Low levels of normalized T-cell clonal expansion were also seen in some patients who did not respond.

Details on this clone: What antigen it recognizes has not been identified. It has no much larger one-base neighbor in the sample; base qualities were not kept.

Genomic DNA was isolated from the sorted cells so that the TCRbeta CDR3 region could be sequenced. TCRbeta CDR3 regions were sequenced using the immunoSEQ Assay. Not all clones reach the TCRdb copy of this immuneACCESS table, which keeps in-frame sequences only. Checked studies attribute under half of the gap to unresolved V genes and leave the rest unexplained. The sample includes around 34,000 clones, with approximately 79% observed a single time. The ten largest clones capture more than 12% of the sample. The trial excluded patients who had a history of autoimmune disease or were on systemic immunosuppression. Peripheral blood for TCR sequencing was collected from all dose cohorts at baseline, on cycle 4 day 1, and on cycle 7 day 1. Samples came from an open-label, multicenter, first-in-human phase I dose-escalation trial of ivuxolimab. Adults with locally advanced or metastatic melanoma, renal cell carcinoma, hepatocellular carcinoma or head and neck squamous cell carcinoma were enrolled in the trial. Before TCR sequencing, CD4+ and CD8+ T cells were separately sorted from peripheral blood.

V loses 5 bases, J loses 5 bases, and the germline ends lie 13 bases apart. CDR1 KGHSH and CDR2 LQKENI are derived from the germline V gene. The CDR3 holds 15 amino acids from the cysteine to the phenylalanine. CDR3 DNA only is kept here, 45 bases in frame from base 1. This receptor chain uses TRBV18 and TRBJ1-6; a weak D assignment points to TRBD1 (5 bases agree). This sequence was found in an adult with an advanced solid tumor such as melanoma, head and neck, liver or kidney cancer. This specimen consisted of CD4+ or CD8+ T cells sorted from blood, obtained in a trial of the OX40 agonist ivuxolimab. CDR3 reads: CASSADSPNNSPLHF. The DNA sequence is given as TGTGCCAGCTCAGCTGACAGCCCCAATAATTCACCCCTCCACTTT. This CDR3, with the reference TRBV18 and TRBJ1-6 proteins standing in past its ends, gives the full variable domain NAGVMQNPRHLVRRRGQEARLRCSPMKGHSHVYWYRQLPEEGLKFMVYLQKENIIDESGMPKERFSAEFPKEGPSILRIQQVVRGDSAAYFCASSADSPNNSPLHFGNGTRLTVT.